A single sample is the source of the 8 T cell receptor beta chains below, sequenced in a study of OX40 agonist ivuxolimab in advanced cancers. Assay: immunoSEQ multiplex PCR; the TCRdb copy retains only in-frame clones and omits some. The sample has tens of thousands of clones, 65% to 80% seen once. Sequencing was performed on CD4+ or CD8+ T cells sorted from blood, taken in a trial of the OX40 agonist ivuxolimab. Source of these receptors: an adult with an advanced solid tumor such as melanoma, head and neck, liver or kidney cancer.

The V call is TRBV9, the J call TRBJ2-2; D might be TRBD1 (6 bases). Germline V gene sequence: CDR1 SGDLS, CDR2 YYNGEE. This CDR3 is built from 13 residues. V was trimmed by 6 bases and J by 6 bases, leaving 12 bases between them. CDR3 coding DNA: TGTGCCAGCACAACAGGGTCGGCCGGGGAGCTGTTTTTT. Encoded protein: CASTTGSAGELFF.

The chain joins TRBV6-6 to TRBJ1-2; 8 bases agree with TRBD1. Germline CDR1 and CDR2: MNHNY and SVGAGI (reference sequence). The CDR3 is made up of 13 amino acids. Trimming at V came to 6 bases and at J to 7 bases, leaving 7 bases not matched to a gene. The CDR3 DNA is TGTGCCAGCAGGTACACAGGGGGTGGTGGCTACACCTTC. This gives the protein CASRYTGGGGYTF.

For this clone: Relative to the germline gene, one junction end is altered; a read error may explain this. This chain joins TRBV7-4 and TRBJ1-5; D gene unclear. This CDR3 is 16 amino acids long. Germline V CDR1 and CDR2: SGHVT, SQSDAQ. The DNA of the CDR3 is TGTGCCAGCAGCATAGCCACCTCCAGAGGGAATCAGCCCCAGCATTTT. Translated: CASSIATSRGNQPQHF.

The chain couples TRBV7-2 to TRBJ2-1, with D tentatively TRBD1 or TRBD2 (5 bases each). From germline, CDR1 is SGHTA and CDR2 FQGNSA. The CDR3 loop spans 16 amino acids. V was shortened by 2 bases and J by 0 bases, with 11 bases between the two germline ends. CDR3 sequence reads: CASSLRGPSSYNEQFF. CDR3 coding DNA: TGTGCCAGCAGCTTACGGGGCCCGAGCTCCTACAATGAGCAGTTCTTC.

The sample holds one count of this clone. An end of the junction does not agree with germline; a read error may underlie this. This chain uses TRBV6-5 with TRBJ1-1; D is possibly TRBD1 (6 bases). This CDR3 spans 14 amino acids. Germline V lookup: CDR1 MNHEY, CDR2 SVGAGI. This chain's CDR3 is CASNYRVGVTEAFF. Written as DNA, the CDR3 is TGTGCCAGCAATTACAGGGTGGGGGTCACTGAAGCTTTCTTT.

This clone was counted a single time. The J gene is TRBJ1-5, the V gene TRBV6-1; 8 nucleotides match TRBD1. This CDR3 contains 14 residues. J lost 7 bases, V lost 5 bases, and 7 bases had no gene match. Germline V lookup: CDR1 MNHNS, CDR2 SASEGT. CDR3 sequence reads: CASSTDRGLQPQHF. CDR3 nucleotides: TGTGCCAGCAGTACAGACAGGGGTTTACAGCCCCAGCATTTT.

In this sample, this clone turned up a few times. The J gene is TRBJ2-3, the V gene TRBV19; D is possibly TRBD1 or TRBD2 (5 bases each). The V end was cut by 7 bases, the J end by 4 bases, with 15 bases between. This CDR3 comprises 14 residues. The germline gives CDR1 LNHDA, CDR2 SQIVND (reference sequence). The CDR3 sequence: CASTPLGVPDTQYF. CDR3 DNA sequence: TGTGCCAGTACCCCCTTGGGGGTTCCAGATACGCAGTATTTT.

CDR3 bases: TGTGCCTGGAGTGTACTTGGGGGGGCTCAGCCCCAGCATTTT. Its translation is CAWSVLGGAQPQHF. The chain recombines TRBV30 with TRBJ1-5; D may be TRBD1 (6 bases). Germline loops: CDR1 GTSNPN, CDR2 SVGIG (reference sequence). This CDR3 contains 14 residues. V dropped 0 bases and J dropped 6 bases, with 12 bases sitting between them.